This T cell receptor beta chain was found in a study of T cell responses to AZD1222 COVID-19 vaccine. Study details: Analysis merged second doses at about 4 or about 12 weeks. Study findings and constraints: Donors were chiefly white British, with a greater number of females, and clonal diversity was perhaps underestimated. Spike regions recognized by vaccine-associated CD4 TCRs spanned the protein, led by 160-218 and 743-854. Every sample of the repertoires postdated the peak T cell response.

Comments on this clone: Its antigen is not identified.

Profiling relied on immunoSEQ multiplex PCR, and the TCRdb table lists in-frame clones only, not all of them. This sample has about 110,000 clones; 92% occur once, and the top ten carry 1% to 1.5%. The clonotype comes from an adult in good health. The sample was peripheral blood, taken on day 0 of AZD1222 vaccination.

CDR3 in DNA: TGTGCCAGCAGACAGCAATGGAAAGAGTTCTTC. The encoded protein is CASRQQWKEFF. This chain joins TRBV12-3 or TRBV12-4 and TRBJ2-1; no firm D call. This CDR3 spans 11 amino acids. The V and J ends lost 6 bases and 14 bases respectively, with 14 bases between them.